This T cell receptor (beta chain) came from a study of blood T cell repertoires in COVID-19. TCRdb's copy holds only in-frame clones and misses some; the assay was immunoSEQ multiplex PCR. The profile shows around 300,000 clones, more than 80% of them singletons. About this clone itself: The same CDR3 can be traced to other DNA sequences in this sample.

The sequencing sample was made of peripheral blood. The TCR originated in a woman in her twenties or thirties with active or convalescent COVID-19.

CDR3 protein: CASSPDRRNTEAFF. Written as DNA, the CDR3 is TGTGCCAGCTCACCAGACAGGAGGAACACTGAAGCTTTCTTT. The chain links TRBV18 to TRBJ1-1; tentatively, D is TRBD1 (6 bases). Germline V gene data show CDR1 as KGHSH and CDR2 as LQKENI. The CDR3 consists of 14 residues. Trimming removed 2 bases at V and 1 base at J, with 8 bases between. The full variable domain, rest sourced from reference TRBV18 and TRBJ1-1, is NAGVMQNPRHLVRRRGQEARLRCSPMKGHSHVYWYRQLPEEGLKFMVYLQKENIIDESGMPKERFSAEFPKEGPSILRIQQVVRGDSAAYFCASSPDRRNTEAFFGQGTRLTVV.